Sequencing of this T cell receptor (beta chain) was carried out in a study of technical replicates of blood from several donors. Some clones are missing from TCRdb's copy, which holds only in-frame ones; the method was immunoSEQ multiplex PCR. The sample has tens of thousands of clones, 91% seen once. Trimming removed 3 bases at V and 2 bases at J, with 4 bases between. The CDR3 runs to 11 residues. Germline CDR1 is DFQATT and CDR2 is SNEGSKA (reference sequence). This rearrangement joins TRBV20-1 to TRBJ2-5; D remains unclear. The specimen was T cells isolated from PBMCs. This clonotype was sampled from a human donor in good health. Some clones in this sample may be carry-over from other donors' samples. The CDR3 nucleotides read TGCAGTGCTAGCCCTCAAGAGACCCAGTACTTC. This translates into CSASPQETQYF.